This T cell receptor (beta chain) was identified in a study of blood T cell repertoires in COVID-19. About the research overall: Samples representing acute and convalescent COVID-19 were sourced from the United States, Italy and Spain. T cells, B-cell-depleted T cells, or PBMCs supplied cDNA or gDNA.

This CDR3 region has 14 residues. Per the germline V gene, CDR1 is MNHEY and CDR2 is SMNVEV (reference sequence). The V end lost 3 bases, the J end lost 9 bases, and 17 bases lay between the germline ends. Per the authors' pipeline: Researchers report that nucleated cell counts were estimated from reference gene primer amplification. Clones were sequenced by immunoSEQ multiplex PCR, and TCRdb holds only the in-frame ones, with some missing. V, J and clone size reflect that table, while D and trimming were determined from the DNA. The table lists about 310,000 clones, about 89% of them singletons, with around 7.8% in the top ten.

The receptor was derived from a woman aged 50 to 65 who had recovered from COVID-19. This chain connects TRBV27 to TRBJ1-2; weak D call: TRBD1 (5 bases). The specimen was peripheral blood. CDR3 amino acids: CASSFVGAGNSYTF. Here the CDR3 DNA reads TGTGCCAGCAGTTTCGTTGGGGCAGGGAACAGCTACACCTTC.